The 21 T cell receptor beta chains listed next were all sequenced from one sample in a study of blood T cell repertoires in COVID-19. The protocol was immunoSEQ multiplex PCR, while the TCRdb copy is restricted to in-frame clones and leaves out a portion. The sample has 200,000 to 250,000 clones, just over 85% seen once. The sequenced sample consisted of PBMCs or T cells enriched from blood (not recorded which). The receptors originated from a middle-aged woman with acute COVID-19.

This sequence joins TRBV5-1 and TRBJ2-7, with TRBD2 matching over 11 bases. Unmatched junction bases numbered 12, after V lost 5 bases and J lost 2 bases. CDR1 and CDR2 (germline): SGHRS, YFSETQ. The CDR3 is 17 residues long. The CDR3 loop reads CASSRIRLAGMTYEQYF. The CDR3 DNA follows: TGCGCCAGCAGTCGGATCCGACTAGCGGGAATGACCTACGAGCAGTACTTC. Filled out from reference TRBV5-1 and TRBJ2-7, the complete variable domain reads KAGVTQTPRYLIKTRGQQVTLSCSPISGHRSVSWYQQTPGQGLQFLFEYFSETQRNKGNFPGRFSGRQFSNSRSEMNVSTLELGDSALYLCASSRIRLAGMTYEQYFGPGTRLTVT.

This clone came up once. The V gene is TRBV18, the J gene TRBJ2-3, with 7 bases aligning to TRBD2. V trimming: 3 bases; J trimming: 0 bases; junction bases outside the gene matches: 3. This CDR3 has 15 residues. Germline CDR1 reads KGHSH; CDR2 reads LQKENI. Here the CDR3 DNA reads TGTGCCAGCTCACCGCTAGCGGTGAGCACAGATACGCAGTATTTT. Translation gives CASSPLAVSTDTQYF.

The chain recombines TRBV6-4 with TRBJ1-1; the D is unclear. Germline CDR1 and CDR2: MRHNA and SNTAGT. The V end was cut by 5 bases, the J end by 0 bases, with 7 bases between. The CDR3 totals 13 residues. The CDR3 is CASSPEMNTEAFF. In DNA form, the CDR3 reads TGTGCCAGCAGTCCTGAGATGAACACTGAAGCTTTCTTT.

The V gene is TRBV5-1, the J gene TRBJ2-1; TRBD2 aligns across 7 bases. This CDR3 has 15 residues. J gave up 7 bases and V 1 base, and 8 bases lay outside the gene matches. The germline gives CDR1 SGHRS, CDR2 YFSETQ. CDR3 nucleotide sequence: TGCGCCAGCAGCTTGCGGGTTATGGGAGGGAATGAGCAGTTCTTC. Its protein is CASSLRVMGGNEQFF.

The gene calls are TRBV9 and TRBJ1-1; D is possibly TRBD1 (6 bases). Germline-derived CDR1 and CDR2 are SGDLS and YYNGEE. V shed 4 bases and J shed 0 bases, with 16 bases lying between them. This CDR3 comprises 16 residues. CDR3 residues: CASSPKTGAMNTEAFF. Written as DNA, the CDR3 is TGTGCCAGCAGCCCGAAGACAGGAGCAATGAACACTGAAGCTTTCTTT.

The V and J genes are TRBV3-1 (or the pseudogene TRBV3-2) and TRBJ2-7; no reliable D call. CDR3 size: 13 residues. Looked up from germline, CDR1 is LGHDT and CDR2 is YNNKEL (reference sequence). Trimming removed 6 bases from V and 0 bases from J, with 9 bases in between. CDR3 sequence: CASSPTLSYEQYF. CDR3 bases: TGTGCCAGCAGTCCTACCCTCTCCTACGAGCAGTACTTC.

The V and J genes are TRBV18 and TRBJ2-7, with D tentatively TRBD1 (6 bases). V was clipped by 4 bases and J by 6 bases, with 16 bases between them. Per germline, CDR1 KGHSH and CDR2 LQKENI. This CDR3 has 14 amino acids. The CDR3 DNA sequence: TGTGCCAGCTCACACAGGGATCAGGGCTCCGAGCAGTACTTC. This encodes CASSHRDQGSEQYF. Supplemented by reference TRBV18 and TRBJ2-7, the full variable domain reads NAGVMQNPRHLVRRRGQEARLRCSPMKGHSHVYWYRQLPEEGLKFMVYLQKENIIDESGMPKERFSAEFPKEGPSILRIQQVVRGDSAAYFCASSHRDQGSEQYFGPGTRLTVT.

V is TRBV18 and J is TRBJ1-5; no reliable D call. The germline V gene has CDR1 KGHSH and CDR2 LQKENI. The germline V and J ends were trimmed by 0 bases and 1 base, with 7 bases remaining between them. The CDR3 extends over 15 amino acids. The CDR3 DNA is TGTGCCAGCTCACCACCGTCGGGGAGCAATCAGCCCCAGCATTTT. It specifies CASSPPSGSNQPQHF.

The chain couples TRBV5-6 to TRBJ1-2; a possible D gene is TRBD1 (6 bases). The V gene lost 0 bases and the J gene lost 3 bases, with 12 bases spanning the gap. The CDR3 spans 15 residues. Germline V CDR1 and CDR2: SGHDT, YYEEEE. The CDR3 sequence is CASSLAAGADYGYTF. For the CDR3, the DNA is TGTGCCAGCAGCTTGGCCGCAGGGGCGGACTATGGCTACACCTTC.

The chain is built from TRBV5-4 and TRBJ1-3, with 7 bases that match TRBD1. Trimming cost V 1 base and J 2 bases; bases outside gene matches: 0. Germline CDR1 SGHNT, CDR2 YYREEE (reference sequence). The CDR3 length is 14 residues. CDR3 bases: TGTGCCAGCAGCTTGACAGGGGCTGGAAACACCATATATTTT. It specifies CASSLTGAGNTIYF.

The chain uses TRBV7-8 and TRBJ1-1; D unclear. In germline, CDR1 is SGHVS, CDR2 FQNEAQ. V was trimmed by 2 bases and J by 3 bases, leaving 7 bases between them. The CDR3 length is 13 residues. The CDR3 DNA is TGTGCCAGCAGCTTACGTCCGTACACTGAAGCTTTCTTT. The encoded protein is CASSLRPYTEAFF.

The V gene is TRBV7-9, the J gene TRBJ2-2; D might be TRBD1 (6 bases). The CDR3 runs to 16 residues. Trimming pared 5 bases from V and 0 bases from J, leaving 13 bases between. CDR1 is SEHNR, CDR2 FQNEAQ, per germline (reference sequence). The CDR3 spells CASSPIRGPNTGELFF. In nucleotides, the CDR3 is TGTGCCAGCAGCCCCATCAGGGGTCCGAACACCGGGGAGCTGTTTTTT.

This clone was observed once. This chain links TRBV19 with TRBJ1-1, with D tentatively TRBD1 (5 bases). V lost 9 bases, J lost 5 bases, and 13 bases lay in between. CDR1 and CDR2 (germline): LNHDA, SQIVND (reference sequence). The CDR3 consists of 12 residues. The CDR3 region has the DNA TGTGCCAGCCAGAAACGGGGGACTGAAGCTTTCTTT. It translates to CASQKRGTEAFF.

This clone appeared a few times. The chain couples TRBV19 to TRBJ1-2; D may be TRBD1 (6 bases). The V end lost 6 bases, the J end lost 5 bases, and 19 bases lay between the germline ends. The germline V gene encodes CDR1 LNHDA and CDR2 SQIVND (reference sequence). The CDR3 is 15 amino acids. This CDR3 reads CASRTRTESSYGYTF. CDR3 sequence (DNA): TGTGCCAGTAGAACGAGGACAGAATCTTCTTATGGCTACACCTTC. Filled out from reference TRBV19 and TRBJ1-2, the complete variable domain reads DGGITQSPKYLFRKEGQNVTLSCEQNLNHDAMYWYRQDPGQGLRLIYYSQIVNDFQKGDIAEGYSVSREKKESFPLTVTSAQKNPTAFYLCASRTRTESSYGYTFGSGTRLTVV.

V usage is TRBV7-3 and J usage is TRBJ1-2; 7 bases are a match to TRBD1. The CDR3 is 16 residues long. Germline V gene data show CDR1 as SGHTA and CDR2 as FQGTGA. Unmatched junction bases numbered 11, after V lost 3 bases and J lost 4 bases. CDR3 residues: CASSLTGTTVGYGYTF. In nucleotides, the CDR3 is TGTGCCAGCAGCTTGACAGGGACAACGGTCGGCTATGGCTACACCTTC.

The table lists this clone with a count of one. The chain links TRBV27 to TRBJ1-2; 9 bases agree with TRBD1. This CDR3 spans 14 amino acids. Germline V gene lookup returns CDR1 MNHEY and CDR2 SMNVEV (reference sequence). V was pared by 6 bases and J by 4 bases, with 6 bases of the junction left unmatched. Written as DNA, the CDR3 is TGTGCCAGCAGCAGGACAGGGGCGGGCTATGGCTACACCTTC. Its translation: CASSRTGAGYGYTF.

This clone was seen just once. The chain carries TRBV19 and TRBJ1-1, with D possibly TRBD1 on 5 matching bases. The CDR3 length is 13 residues. Trimming removed 7 bases at V and 0 bases at J, with 9 bases between. Germline V gene sequence: CDR1 LNHDA, CDR2 SQIVND (reference sequence). The CDR3 loop reads CASKGVMNTEAFF. CDR3 DNA: TGTGCCAGTAAAGGGGTCATGAACACTGAAGCTTTCTTT.

This chain joins TRBV3-1 (or the pseudogene TRBV3-2) and TRBJ1-4; D is uncertain. V was cut by 5 bases and J by 10 bases, with 17 bases left in between. Germline V gene lookup returns CDR1 LGHDT and CDR2 YNNKEL (reference sequence). The CDR3 has 14 residues. The chain's CDR3 is CASSTVGRSGKLFF. CDR3 sequence (DNA): TGTGCCAGCAGCACCGTGGGGAGGTCTGGAAAACTGTTTTTT.

This clone was seen a handful of times. The chain is built from TRBV25-1 and TRBJ1-6; TRBD1 aligns across 9 bases. V was pared by 6 bases and J by 7 bases, with 4 bases of the junction left unmatched. Germline V gene data show CDR1 as MGHDK and CDR2 as SYGVNS. This CDR3 is built from 14 residues. The CDR3 here is CASRYGQGNSPLHF. Here the CDR3 DNA reads TGTGCCAGCAGGTACGGACAGGGGAATTCACCCCTCCACTTT.

The chain carries TRBV2 and TRBJ2-5; 7 bases are shared with TRBD1. CDR3 length: 16 amino acids. The V gene's germline CDR1 is SNHLY and CDR2 FYNNEI. The V segment lost 2 bases and the J segment 4 bases; nucleotides outside the gene matches: 10. DNA for the CDR3: TGTGCCAGCAGTGAACAAGCAGGGGGTTTCGGAGAGACCCAGTACTTC. It codes for CASSEQAGGFGETQYF. The variable domain in full, completed from reference TRBV2 and TRBJ2-5, reads EPEVTQTPSHQVTQMGQEVILRCVPISNHLYFYWYRQILGQKVEFLVSFYNNEISEKSEIFDDQFSVERPDGSNFTLKIRSTKLEDSAMYFCASSEQAGGFGETQYFGPGTRLLVL.

The rearrangement links TRBV9 to TRBJ2-3, with D unclear. V was shortened by 4 bases and J by 2 bases, with 14 bases between the two germline ends. Germline loops: CDR1 SGDLS, CDR2 YYNGEE. The CDR3 is 15 amino acids. For the CDR3, the DNA is TGTGCCAGCAGCTTCACCCACTACCACACAGATACGCAGTATTTT. Amino acids: CASSFTHYHTDTQYF.